The source of this T cell receptor (beta chain) is a study of neurological immune-mediated disorders. TCRdb reprocessed the 5' RACE reads via MiXCR and lists one record per CDR3 protein. The sample lists 28,000 or so distinct CDR3 sequences; 10% to 15% were seen once. This clonotype was seen ten or more times. The V and J ends lost 4 bases and 1 base respectively, with 10 bases between them. Germline assignment: CDR1 ENHRY and CDR2 SYGVKD. The CDR3 has 14 residues. The clonotype originates from a man aged 55-75 years in good health. The genes are TRBV10-3 and TRBJ2-5, with TRBD2 as a possible D gene (6 bases). The sequenced sample was PBMCs. CDR3 amino acids: CAISALAAQETQYF. CDR3 coding DNA: TGTGCCATCAGTGCGTTAGCGGCCCAAGAGACCCAGTACTTC.